This T cell receptor beta chain stems from a study of shared T cell receptors in the human thymus. Per germline, CDR1 SGHVS and CDR2 FQNEAQ. The V segment lost 3 bases and the J segment 1 base; nucleotides outside the gene matches: 5. The CDR3 is 17 residues long. The protocol was immunoSEQ multiplex PCR, while the TCRdb copy is restricted to in-frame clones and leaves out a portion. The repertoire holds 650,000 to 950,000 clones, with approximately 85% as singletons. These same records also appear under a second study, on human thymus T cells. That paper states: Thymus pieces cut out during corrective heart surgery were the tissue that was used. What related research reported was that thymic repertoires overlapped highly among unrelated individuals.

This rearrangement joins TRBV7-8 to TRBJ2-3; 12 nucleotides line up with TRBD2. The clonotype was recovered from a girl under three years old with a congenital heart defect. Sequenced input: thymocytes. The CDR3 nucleotides are TGTGCCAGCAGCTTCTCTAGCGGGGGGGCCCGCACAGATACGCAGTATTTT. Protein: CASSFSSGGARTDTQYF.